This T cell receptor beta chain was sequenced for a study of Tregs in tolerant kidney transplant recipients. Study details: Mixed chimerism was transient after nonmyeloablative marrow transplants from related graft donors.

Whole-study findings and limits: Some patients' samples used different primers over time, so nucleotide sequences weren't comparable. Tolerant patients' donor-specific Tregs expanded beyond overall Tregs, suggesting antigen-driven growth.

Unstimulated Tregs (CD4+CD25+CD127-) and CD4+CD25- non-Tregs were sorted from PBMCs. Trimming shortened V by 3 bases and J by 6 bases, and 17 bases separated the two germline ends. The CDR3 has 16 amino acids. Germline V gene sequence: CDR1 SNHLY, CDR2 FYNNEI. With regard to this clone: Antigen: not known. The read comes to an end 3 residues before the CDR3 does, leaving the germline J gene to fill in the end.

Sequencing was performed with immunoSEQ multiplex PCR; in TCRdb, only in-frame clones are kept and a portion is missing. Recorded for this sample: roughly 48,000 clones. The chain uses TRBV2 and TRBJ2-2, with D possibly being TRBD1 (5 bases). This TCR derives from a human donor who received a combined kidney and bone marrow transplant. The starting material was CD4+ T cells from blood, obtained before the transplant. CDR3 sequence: CASSDQGPANPGELFF. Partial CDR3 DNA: TGTGCCAGCAGTGACCAGGGCCCGGCTAACCCCGGGGAG.